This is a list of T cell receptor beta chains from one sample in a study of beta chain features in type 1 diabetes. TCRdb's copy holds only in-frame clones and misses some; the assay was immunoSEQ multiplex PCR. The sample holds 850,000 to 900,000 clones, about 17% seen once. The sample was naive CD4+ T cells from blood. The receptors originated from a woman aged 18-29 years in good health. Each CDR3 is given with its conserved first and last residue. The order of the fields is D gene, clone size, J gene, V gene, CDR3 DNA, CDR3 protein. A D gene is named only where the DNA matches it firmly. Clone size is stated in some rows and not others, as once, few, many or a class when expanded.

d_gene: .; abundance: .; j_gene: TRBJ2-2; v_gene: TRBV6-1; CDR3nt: TGTGCCAGCCGCCAGGAAGCAACCGGGGAGCTGTTTTTT; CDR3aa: CASRQEATGELFF
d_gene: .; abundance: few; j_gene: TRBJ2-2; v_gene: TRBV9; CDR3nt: TGTGCCAGCAGCGTAGGGGGGTACACCGGGGAGCTGTTTTTT; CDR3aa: CASSVGGYTGELFF
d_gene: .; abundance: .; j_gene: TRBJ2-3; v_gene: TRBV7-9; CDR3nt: TGTGCCAGCAGCCCAGATATGAGCACAGATACGCAGTATTTT; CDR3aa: CASSPDMSTDTQYF
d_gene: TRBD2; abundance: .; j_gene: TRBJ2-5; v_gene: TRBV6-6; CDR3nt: TGTGCCAGCAGTTCCCCAGCGCGGGAGCTGAAGACCCAGTACTTC; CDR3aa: CASSSPARELKTQYF
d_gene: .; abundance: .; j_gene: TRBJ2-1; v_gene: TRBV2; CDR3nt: TGTGCCAGCTTAAAGGCGGCAGCGCCGGGTGAGCAGTTCTTC; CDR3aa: CASLKAAAPGEQFF
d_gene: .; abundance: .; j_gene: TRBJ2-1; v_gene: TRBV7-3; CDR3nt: TGTGCCAGCAGCAAAGGGTCCCCCTCCTACAATGAGCAGTTCTTC; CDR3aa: CASSKGSPSYNEQFF
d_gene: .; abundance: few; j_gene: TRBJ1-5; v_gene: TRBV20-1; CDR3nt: TGCAGTGCTAGAGCAGGACAGCCCCAGCATTTT; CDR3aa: CSARAGQPQHF
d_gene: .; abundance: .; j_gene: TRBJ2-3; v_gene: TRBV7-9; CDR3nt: TGTGCCAGCAGCTTAGGGACGGAGGGCCTAGGTTCAGATACGCAGTATTTT; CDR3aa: CASSLGTEGLGSDTQYF
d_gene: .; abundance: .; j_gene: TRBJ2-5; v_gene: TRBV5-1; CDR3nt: TGCGCCAGCAGCTATCTAGCTGGGGAGAAGAAGACCCAGTACTTC; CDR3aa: CASSYLAGEKKTQYF
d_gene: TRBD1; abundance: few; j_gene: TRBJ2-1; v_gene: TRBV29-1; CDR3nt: TGCAGCGTGTACCCCGGGACAGGGGACAATGAGCAGTTCTTC; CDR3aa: CSVYPGTGDNEQFF
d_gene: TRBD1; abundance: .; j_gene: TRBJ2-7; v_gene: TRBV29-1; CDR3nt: TGCAGCGTTGCTGGACAGGGAATTTACGAGCAGTACTTC; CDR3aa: CSVAGQGIYEQYF
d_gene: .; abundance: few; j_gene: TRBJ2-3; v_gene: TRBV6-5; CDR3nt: TGTGCCAGCAGTTACAGAGCGGCCCACACAGATACGCAGTATTTT; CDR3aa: CASSYRAAHTDTQYF
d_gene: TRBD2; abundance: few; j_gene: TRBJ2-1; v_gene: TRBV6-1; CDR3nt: TGTGCCAGCAGTGGCGGCGAGGGAGGGCCGAATGAGCAGTTCTTC; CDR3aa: CASSGGEGGPNEQFF
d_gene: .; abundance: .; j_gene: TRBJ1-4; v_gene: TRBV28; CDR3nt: TGTGCCAGCAGTTTACGGATGGGCTTACAGGGCGAAAAACTGTTTTTT; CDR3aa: CASSLRMGLQGEKLFF
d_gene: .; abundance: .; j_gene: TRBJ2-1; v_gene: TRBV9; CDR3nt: TGTGCCAGCAGCCCCTCCCACCGAGACGGTGAGCAGTTCTTC; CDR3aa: CASSPSHRDGEQFF
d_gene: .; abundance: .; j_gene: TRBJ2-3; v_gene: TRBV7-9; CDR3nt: TGTGCCAGCAGCTTATTCTCATATGGTACGCAGTATTTT; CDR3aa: CASSLFSYGTQYF
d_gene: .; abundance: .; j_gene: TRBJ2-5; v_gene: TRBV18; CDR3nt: TGTGCCAGCTCACCACCAAGGGGAGAGACCCAGTACTTC; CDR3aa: CASSPPRGETQYF
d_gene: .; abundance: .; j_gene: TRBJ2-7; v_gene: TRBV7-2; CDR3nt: TGTGCCAGCAGCTTAGAACAGCGGAGCTCCTACGAGCAGTACTTC; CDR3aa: CASSLEQRSSYEQYF
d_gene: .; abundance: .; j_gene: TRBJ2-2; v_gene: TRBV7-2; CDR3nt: TGTGCCAGCAGCTACAGGGGTCACGGGAGAATCACCGGGGAGCTGTTTTTT; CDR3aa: CASSYRGHGRITGELFF
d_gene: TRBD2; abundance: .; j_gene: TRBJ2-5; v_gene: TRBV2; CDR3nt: TGTGCCAGCAGCCCGGGGGGGATCGGCCAAGAGACCCAGTACTTC; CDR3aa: CASSPGGIGQETQYF
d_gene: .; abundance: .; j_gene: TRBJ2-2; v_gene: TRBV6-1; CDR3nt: TGTGCCATCCATCTCCGAGGGATGCGGGAGCTGTTTTTT; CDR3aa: CAIHLRGMRELFF
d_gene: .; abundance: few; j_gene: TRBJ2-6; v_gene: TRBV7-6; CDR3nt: TGTGCCAGCAGCTTACTGTCGTTCTCCGGGGCCAACGTCCTGACTTTC; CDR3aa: CASSLLSFSGANVLTF
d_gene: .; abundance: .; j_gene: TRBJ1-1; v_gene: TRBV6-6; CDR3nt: TGTGCCAGCAGTTACTATCCCCTAGCCACTGAAGCTTTCTTT; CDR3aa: CASSYYPLATEAFF
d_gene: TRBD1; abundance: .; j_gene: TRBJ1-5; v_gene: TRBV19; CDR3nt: TGTGCCAGTAGTACGACAGGGTTCGTTCAGCCCCAGCATTTT; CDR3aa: CASSTTGFVQPQHF
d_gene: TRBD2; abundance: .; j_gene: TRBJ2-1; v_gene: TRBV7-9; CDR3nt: TGTGCCAGCAGCTGGGGTAGTGGCGGGAGCGGGTCCTACAATGAGCAGTTCTTC; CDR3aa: CASSWGSGGSGSYNEQFF
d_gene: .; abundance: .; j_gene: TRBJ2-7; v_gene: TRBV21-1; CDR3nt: TGTGCCAGCAGCACAACGACTAGCGGTCCCTACGAGCAGTACTTC; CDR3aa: CASSTTTSGPYEQYF
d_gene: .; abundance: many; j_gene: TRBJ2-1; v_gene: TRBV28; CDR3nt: TGTGCCAGCAGTTTCTACAGTGAGCAGTTCTTC; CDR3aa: CASSFYSEQFF
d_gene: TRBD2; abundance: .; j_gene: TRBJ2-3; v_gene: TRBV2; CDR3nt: TGTGCCAGCAGTGACGGGAGGGCCGGAGGCACAGATACGCAGTATTTT; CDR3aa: CASSDGRAGGTDTQYF
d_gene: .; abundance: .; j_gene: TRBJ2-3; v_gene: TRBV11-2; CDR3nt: TGTGCCAGCTCTTCTCTGAGGAGGGGACCAGATACGCAGTATTTT; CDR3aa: CASSSLRRGPDTQYF
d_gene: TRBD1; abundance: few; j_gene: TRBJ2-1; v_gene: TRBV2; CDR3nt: TGTGCCAGCAGGGCGGACAGGGTAAATGAGCAGTTCTTC; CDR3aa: CASRADRVNEQFF
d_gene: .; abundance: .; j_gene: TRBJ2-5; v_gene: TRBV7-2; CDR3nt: TGTGCCAGCAGCTTACTTTCTTCCCAAGAGACCCAGTACTTC; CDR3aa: CASSLLSSQETQYF
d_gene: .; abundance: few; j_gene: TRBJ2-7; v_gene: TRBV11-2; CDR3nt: TGTGCCAGCAGCTTAGGTCGCGGACGTTCGGACTACGAGCAGTACTTC; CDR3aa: CASSLGRGRSDYEQYF
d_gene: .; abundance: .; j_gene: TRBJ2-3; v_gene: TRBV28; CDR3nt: TGTGCCAGCCGATGGGGGGAGGCTAGAGATACGCAGTATTTT; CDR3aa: CASRWGEARDTQYF
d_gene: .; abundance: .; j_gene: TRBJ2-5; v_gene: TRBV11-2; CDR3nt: TGTGCCAGCAGCTTAGTTGTGGGTGTGGAGACCCAGTACTTC; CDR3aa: CASSLVVGVETQYF
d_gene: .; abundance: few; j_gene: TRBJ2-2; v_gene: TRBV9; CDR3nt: TGTGCCAGCAGCGTAGACGGGAGAGGGAACGGGGAGCTGTTTTTT; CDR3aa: CASSVDGRGNGELFF
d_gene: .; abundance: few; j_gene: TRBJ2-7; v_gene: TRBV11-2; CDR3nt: TGTGCCAACCTCCAGACTACCCCGAGCTCCTACGAGCAGTACTTC; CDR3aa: CANLQTTPSSYEQYF
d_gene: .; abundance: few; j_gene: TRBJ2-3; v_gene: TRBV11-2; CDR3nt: TGTGCCAGCAGCCCACAAATAGATACGCAGTATTTT; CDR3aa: CASSPQIDTQYF
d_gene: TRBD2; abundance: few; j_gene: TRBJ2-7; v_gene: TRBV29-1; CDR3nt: TGCAGCGTAGAACTAGCGGGAGAGGGGTACGAGCAGTACTTC; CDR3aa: CSVELAGEGYEQYF
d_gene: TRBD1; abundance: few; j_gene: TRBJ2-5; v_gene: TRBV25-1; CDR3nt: TGTGCCAGCGCCGTGGACAGGGGGCCGGAGACCCAGTACTTC; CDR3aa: CASAVDRGPETQYF
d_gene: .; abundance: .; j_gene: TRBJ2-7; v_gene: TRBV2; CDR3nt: TGTGCCAGCGTGCGAGAAAGGACCATTACTCTCTCCTACGAGCAGTACTTC; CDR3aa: CASVRERTITLSYEQYF
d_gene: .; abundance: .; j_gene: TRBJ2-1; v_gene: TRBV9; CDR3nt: TGTGCCAGCAGCCCATCCGGGACCGTCGCCTACAATGAGCAGTTCTTC; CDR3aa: CASSPSGTVAYNEQFF
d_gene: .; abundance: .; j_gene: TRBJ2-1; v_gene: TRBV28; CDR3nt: TGTGCCAGCAGTGCCGACACCAGGGGGGTGAAGCTTAGTGAGCAGTTCTTC; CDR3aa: CASSADTRGVKLSEQFF
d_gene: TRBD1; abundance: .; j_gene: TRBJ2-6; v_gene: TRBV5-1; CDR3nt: TGCGCCAGCAGAACAGGGGCCTCTGGGGCCAACGTCCTGACTTTC; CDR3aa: CASRTGASGANVLTF
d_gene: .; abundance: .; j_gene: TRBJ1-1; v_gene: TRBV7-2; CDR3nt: TGTGCCAGCAGCGCAAATCCCCCGGGCATGGCTTTCTTT; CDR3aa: CASSANPPGMAFF
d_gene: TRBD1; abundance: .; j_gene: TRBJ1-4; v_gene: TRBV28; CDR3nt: TGTGCCAGCAGACGGAGCGGGACAGGGGATGAAAAACTGTTTTTT; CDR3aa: CASRRSGTGDEKLFF
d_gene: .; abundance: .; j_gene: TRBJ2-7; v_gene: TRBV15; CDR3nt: TGTGCCACCAGCAGAGATCTCAGGGGCAGGCAGTACTTC; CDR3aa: CATSRDLRGRQYF
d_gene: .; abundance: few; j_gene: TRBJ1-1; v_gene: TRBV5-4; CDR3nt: TGTGCCAGCACGAAAATGACAGCCTCAGATTTGAACACTGAAGCTTTCTTT; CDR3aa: CASTKMTASDLNTEAFF
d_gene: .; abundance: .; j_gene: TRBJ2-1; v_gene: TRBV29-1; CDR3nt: TGCAGCGTCCTCCGCCCTCTGGCTTATGAGCAGTTCTTC; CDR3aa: CSVLRPLAYEQFF
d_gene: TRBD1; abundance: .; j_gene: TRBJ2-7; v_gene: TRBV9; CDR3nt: TGTGCCAGCAGCACAAGTCCCGGGACAGGGGCCGAGCAGTACTTC; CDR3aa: CASSTSPGTGAEQYF
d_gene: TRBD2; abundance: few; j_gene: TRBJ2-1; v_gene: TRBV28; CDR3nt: TGTGCCAGCAGTCCCGAGACTAGCGGGAGTCTAAGGAATGAGCAGTTCTTC; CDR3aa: CASSPETSGSLRNEQFF
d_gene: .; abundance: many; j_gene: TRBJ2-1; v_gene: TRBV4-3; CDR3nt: TGCGCCAGCAGCCGGACACGAGAGGTCAATGAGCAGTTCTTC; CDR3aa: CASSRTREVNEQFF
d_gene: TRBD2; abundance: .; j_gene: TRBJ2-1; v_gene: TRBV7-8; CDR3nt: TGTGCCAGCAGCTTAAGGCATTTTGCGGGAGAAACCAATGAGCAGTTCTTC; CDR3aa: CASSLRHFAGETNEQFF
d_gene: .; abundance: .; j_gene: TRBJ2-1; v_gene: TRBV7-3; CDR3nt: TGTGCCAGCAGCTTTCATTCCAACTCGCGACTTGGCGACAATGAGCAGTTCTTC; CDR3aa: CASSFHSNSRLGDNEQFF
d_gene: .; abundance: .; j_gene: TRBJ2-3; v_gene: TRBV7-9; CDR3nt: TGTGCCAGCAGCTGGGCGGAGGGGGCCCTAAGCACAGATACGCAGTATTTT; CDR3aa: CASSWAEGALSTDTQYF
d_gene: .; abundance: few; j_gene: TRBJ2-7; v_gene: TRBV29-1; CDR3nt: TGCAGCGTTACGGGGACGGCCAACTACGAGCAGTACTTC; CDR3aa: CSVTGTANYEQYF
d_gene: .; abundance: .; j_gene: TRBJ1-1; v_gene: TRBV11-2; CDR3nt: TGTGCCAGCAGCTTCGCCTTCTCGAACACTGAAGCTTTCTTT; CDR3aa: CASSFAFSNTEAFF
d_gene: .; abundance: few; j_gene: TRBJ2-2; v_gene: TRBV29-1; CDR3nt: TGCAGTGTAACGCTCACCGGGGAGCTGTTTTTT; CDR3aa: CSVTLTGELFF